The 4 T cell receptor beta chains below come from one sample, sequenced in a study of technical replicates of blood from a few donors. The method was immunoSEQ multiplex PCR; TCRdb's version includes in-frame clones alone and lacks a portion of them. Of some 60,000 clones in the sample, approximately 90% were seen once. What was sequenced was PBMCs. The receptor source for this set is a human donor in good health. Some clones in this sample may be carry-over from other donors' samples.

This chain links TRBV2 with TRBJ2-1, with 11 positions matching TRBD2. CDR1 is SNHLY, CDR2 FYNNEI, per germline. Unmatched junction bases numbered 5, after V lost 7 bases and J lost 6 bases. The CDR3 extends over 14 amino acids. In DNA form, the CDR3 reads TGTGCCAGCACCGCTGGGACTAGCGGCAATGAGCAGTTCTTC. Amino acid sequence: CASTAGTSGNEQFF.

The chain recombines TRBV7-6 with TRBJ2-7, with 9 bases fitting TRBD2. This CDR3 region has 15 residues. The V gene's germline CDR1 is SGHVS and CDR2 FNYEAQ. V trimming: 1 base; J trimming: 2 bases; junction bases outside the gene matches: 3. This CDR3 is CASSLVGGRAYEQYF. The CDR3, as DNA: TGTGCCAGCAGCTTAGTTGGCGGGAGGGCCTACGAGCAGTACTTC.

V and J are TRBV7-9 and TRBJ2-2; 7 bases line up with TRBD2. Germline assignment: CDR1 SEHNR and CDR2 FQNEAQ (reference sequence). The CDR3 runs to 15 residues. The junction had 3 bases not matched to a gene; V was cut back by 0 bases and J by 5 bases. CDR3 residues: CASSLARRGTGELFF. The CDR3 DNA reads TGTGCCAGCAGCTTAGCACGGCGGGGGACCGGGGAGCTGTTTTTT. Full variable domain (remainder filled in from reference TRBV7-9 and TRBJ2-2): DTGVSQNPRHKITKRGQNVTFRCDPISEHNRLYWYRQTLGQGPEFLTYFQNEAQLEKSRLLSDRFSAERPKGSFSTLEIQRTEQGDSAMYLCASSLARRGTGELFFGEGSRLTVL.

The V and J genes are TRBV14 and TRBJ1-2; 7 bases fit TRBD1. The trim removed 1 base at V and 4 bases at J, leaving 0 bases unmatched. Germline V gene sequence: CDR1 SGHDN, CDR2 FVKESK. This CDR3 is built from 13 residues. This CDR3 reads CASSQGDSYGYTF. In DNA form, the CDR3 reads TGTGCCAGCAGCCAAGGGGACAGCTATGGCTACACCTTC.